Below are 4 T cell receptor beta chains sequenced from a single sample in a study of T cell repertoires in cytomegalovirus infection. A single record per CDR3 protein comes from TCRdb applying MiXCR to the reads. Of about 920,000 distinct CDR3 sequences detected, roughly a third appear once; the ten largest clones hold roughly 13%. These receptors' antigens are unknown. Sequencing used cultured CD8+ T cells from PBMCs, obtained from culture after CMV antigen stimulation. These receptors were obtained from a human donor in good health (CMV status not recorded). Some clones in this sample may be carry-over from other donors' samples.

This rearrangement joins TRBV12-3 or TRBV12-4 to TRBJ1-5, with 10 bases identical to TRBD1. Trimming removed 9 bases from V and 3 bases from J; junction bases left unmatched: 5. The CDR3 totals 14 residues. CDR3: CASQGQGFNQPQHF. For the CDR3, the DNA is TGTGCCAGTCAGGGACAGGGGTTCAATCAGCCCCAGCATTTT.

The gene calls are TRBV12-3 or TRBV12-4 and TRBJ2-1; D assignment may be TRBD1 or TRBD2 (5 bases each). V was shortened by 5 bases and J by 6 bases, with 11 bases between the two germline ends. This CDR3 is built from 13 residues. This chain's CDR3 is CASSGSGPNEQFF. In nucleotides, the CDR3 is TGTGCCAGCAGTGGATCGGGGCCCAATGAGCAGTTCTTC.

This clonotype showed up just a few times. The rearrangement uses TRBV6-2 or TRBV6-3 and TRBJ2-3; D gene unclear. V lost 5 bases to trimming and J lost 3 bases, with 18 bases between them. The CDR3 totals 16 residues. Germline V gene data show CDR1 as MNHEY and CDR2 as SVGEGT. The CDR3 region is CASSTLRFYPTDTQYF. CDR3 coding DNA: TGTGCCAGCAGTACCCTAAGGTTCTATCCGACAGATACGCAGTATTTT.

This chain links TRBV27 with TRBJ1-1; D is possibly TRBD1 (5 bases). Trimming shortened V by 3 bases and J by 0 bases, and 14 bases separated the two germline ends. This CDR3 comprises 16 residues. Germline loops: CDR1 MNHEY, CDR2 SMNVEV (reference sequence). The CDR3 spells CASSLVFDRLNTEAFF. The CDR3 region has the DNA TGTGCCAGCAGTTTGGTGTTTGACAGACTGAACACTGAAGCTTTCTTT.